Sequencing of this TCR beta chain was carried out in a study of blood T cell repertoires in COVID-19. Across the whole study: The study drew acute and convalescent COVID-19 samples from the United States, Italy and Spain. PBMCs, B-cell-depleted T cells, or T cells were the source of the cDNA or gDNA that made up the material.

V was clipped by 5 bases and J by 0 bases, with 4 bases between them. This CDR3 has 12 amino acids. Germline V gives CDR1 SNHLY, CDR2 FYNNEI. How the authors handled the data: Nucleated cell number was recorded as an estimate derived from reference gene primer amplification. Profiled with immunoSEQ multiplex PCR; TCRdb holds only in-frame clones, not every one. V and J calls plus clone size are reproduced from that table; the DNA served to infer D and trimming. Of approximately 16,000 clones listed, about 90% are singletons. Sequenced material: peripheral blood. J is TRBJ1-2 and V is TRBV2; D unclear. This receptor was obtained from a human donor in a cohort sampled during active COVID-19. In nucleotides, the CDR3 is TGTGCCAGCAGTCCATCTAACTATGGCTACACCTTC. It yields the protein CASSPSNYGYTF. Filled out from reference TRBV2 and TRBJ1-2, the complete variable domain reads EPEVTQTPSHQVTQMGQEVILRCVPISNHLYFYWYRQILGQKVEFLVSFYNNEISEKSEIFDDQFSVERPDGSNFTLKIRSTKLEDSAMYFCASSPSNYGYTFGSGTRLTVV.